This is a list of T cell receptor beta chains from one sample in a study of cytomegalovirus exposure and HLA in healthy donors. Profiled with immunoSEQ multiplex PCR; TCRdb holds only in-frame clones, not every one. The sample lists 100,000 or so clones, roughly 15% occurring once. Sequenced material: PBMCs. The origin of the receptors is a female donor in good health and CMV-seronegative. Both conserved end residues are part of each CDR3. The D gene is left open where the match is weak. Not all rows give a size; the values are once, few, many and, for expanded clones, a class.

clone size: few; J gene: TRBJ2-7; V gene: TRBV4-3; D gene: NA; CDR3 protein: CASSQNWGGDFYEQYF; CDR3 DNA: TGCGCCAGCAGCCAAAATTGGGGCGGGGACTTCTACGAGCAGTACTTC
clone size: few; J gene: TRBJ2-7; V gene: TRBV28; D gene: TRBD1; CDR3 protein: CASNGQGWREQYF; CDR3 DNA: TGTGCCAGCAACGGACAGGGCTGGCGCGAGCAGTACTTC
clone size: NA; J gene: TRBJ1-5; V gene: TRBV10-3; D gene: NA; CDR3 protein: CAISAQGSQPQHF; CDR3 DNA: TGTGCCATCAGTGCCCAGGGAAGTCAGCCCCAGCATTTT
clone size: few; J gene: TRBJ1-1; V gene: TRBV7-9; D gene: NA; CDR3 protein: CASSSYRSEAFF; CDR3 DNA: TGTGCCAGCAGCTCCTACAGGTCTGAAGCTTTCTTT
clone size: few; J gene: TRBJ2-7; V gene: TRBV28; D gene: TRBD2; CDR3 protein: CASSAGLAGVRNEQYF; CDR3 DNA: TGTGCCAGCAGCGCGGGACTAGCGGGAGTAAGGAACGAGCAGTACTTC
clone size: few; J gene: TRBJ1-1; V gene: TRBV7-3; D gene: TRBD1; CDR3 protein: CASSLDREAEAFF; CDR3 DNA: TGTGCCAGCAGTTTGGACAGGGAGGCTGAAGCTTTCTTT
clone size: NA; J gene: TRBJ2-7; V gene: TRBV9; D gene: TRBD1; CDR3 protein: CASSGGTGYEQYF; CDR3 DNA: TGTGCCAGCAGCGGAGGGACAGGGTACGAGCAGTACTTC
clone size: NA; J gene: TRBJ2-5; V gene: TRBV4-3; D gene: TRBD1; CDR3 protein: CASSQGGQGIGETQYF; CDR3 DNA: TGCGCCAGCAGCCAAGGGGGACAGGGGATCGGGGAGACCCAGTACTTC
clone size: NA; J gene: TRBJ1-3; V gene: TRBV5-8; D gene: NA; CDR3 protein: CASSLGQWSGNTIYF; CDR3 DNA: TGTGCCAGCAGCTTGGGGCAGTGGTCCGGAAACACCATATATTTT
clone size: NA; J gene: TRBJ2-7; V gene: TRBV6-5; D gene: NA; CDR3 protein: CASSPGGLVDEQYF; CDR3 DNA: TGTGCCAGCAGTCCCGGGGGGCTGGTAGACGAGCAGTACTTC
clone size: few; J gene: TRBJ2-5; V gene: TRBV25-1; D gene: TRBD1; CDR3 protein: CASSEGQGDLGETQYF; CDR3 DNA: TGTGCCAGCAGTGAGGGACAGGGGGACCTCGGAGAGACCCAGTACTTC
clone size: few; J gene: TRBJ1-5; V gene: TRBV5-4; D gene: TRBD1; CDR3 protein: CASSLGGQGPGNQPQHF; CDR3 DNA: TGTGCCAGCAGTTTGGGGGGACAGGGCCCTGGCAATCAGCCCCAGCATTTT
clone size: NA; J gene: TRBJ2-1; V gene: TRBV5-8; D gene: TRBD2; CDR3 protein: CASSPTGLAGFYEQFF; CDR3 DNA: TGTGCCAGCAGCCCGACAGGACTAGCCGGTTTCTATGAGCAGTTCTTC
clone size: few; J gene: TRBJ2-7; V gene: TRBV11-2; D gene: NA; CDR3 protein: CASSLDRGFYYEQYF; CDR3 DNA: TGTGCCAGCAGCTTAGATCGGGGATTCTACTACGAGCAGTACTTC
clone size: NA; J gene: TRBJ2-3; V gene: TRBV19; D gene: TRBD2; CDR3 protein: CASSLRTSGSADTQYF; CDR3 DNA: TGTGCCAGTAGTTTAAGGACTAGCGGGAGCGCAGATACGCAGTATTTT
clone size: NA; J gene: TRBJ2-7; V gene: TRBV2; D gene: TRBD1; CDR3 protein: CASRLDRGALYEQYF; CDR3 DNA: TGTGCCAGCAGACTCGACAGGGGAGCCCTCTACGAGCAGTACTTC
clone size: few; J gene: TRBJ1-3; V gene: TRBV7-3; D gene: NA; CDR3 protein: CASSETVGNTIYF; CDR3 DNA: TGTGCCAGCAGCGAGACAGTAGGAAACACCATATATTTT
clone size: NA; J gene: TRBJ1-3; V gene: TRBV7-9; D gene: NA; CDR3 protein: CASSLNRVSGNTIYF; CDR3 DNA: TGTGCCAGCAGCTTAAACAGGGTCTCTGGAAACACCATATATTTT
clone size: NA; J gene: TRBJ2-1; V gene: TRBV27; D gene: NA; CDR3 protein: CASFPQGLTYNEQFF; CDR3 DNA: TGTGCCAGCTTCCCTCAGGGCCTCACGTACAATGAGCAGTTCTTC
clone size: few; J gene: TRBJ1-4; V gene: TRBV18; D gene: NA; CDR3 protein: CASSLTAGHGEKLFF; CDR3 DNA: TGTGCCAGCTCACTGACCGCCGGACATGGAGAAAAACTGTTTTTT
clone size: NA; J gene: TRBJ2-5; V gene: TRBV4-1; D gene: TRBD2; CDR3 protein: CASSQDPALAGKTQYF; CDR3 DNA: TGCGCCAGCAGCCAAGATCCGGCCCTAGCGGGAAAGACCCAGTACTTC
clone size: NA; J gene: TRBJ2-3; V gene: TRBV7-2; D gene: NA; CDR3 protein: CASSLGTRITDTQYF; CDR3 DNA: TGTGCCAGCAGCTTAGGGACTCGAATCACAGATACGCAGTATTTT
clone size: few; J gene: TRBJ2-5; V gene: TRBV11-2; D gene: TRBD2; CDR3 protein: CASSRSRPAGGGETQYF; CDR3 DNA: TGTGCCAGCAGCCGCAGCCGCCCAGCGGGGGGTGGGGAGACCCAGTACTTC
clone size: NA; J gene: TRBJ1-1; V gene: TRBV29-1; D gene: TRBD1; CDR3 protein: CSVMDRGDTEAFF; CDR3 DNA: TGCAGCGTCATGGACAGGGGGGACACTGAAGCTTTCTTT
clone size: NA; J gene: TRBJ2-1; V gene: TRBV27; D gene: TRBD2; CDR3 protein: CASSLRGSGGEQFF; CDR3 DNA: TGTGCCAGCAGTTTACGCGGGAGCGGCGGTGAGCAGTTCTTC
clone size: few; J gene: TRBJ1-1; V gene: TRBV4-1; D gene: TRBD1; CDR3 protein: CASSQRQGAEAFF; CDR3 DNA: TGCGCCAGCAGCCAGAGACAGGGTGCTGAAGCTTTCTTT
clone size: NA; J gene: TRBJ2-7; V gene: TRBV7-2; D gene: TRBD2; CDR3 protein: CASSLAWLAAYEQYF; CDR3 DNA: TGTGCCAGCAGCTTAGCGTGGCTAGCGGCCTACGAGCAGTACTTC
clone size: few; J gene: TRBJ1-1; V gene: TRBV7-9; D gene: NA; CDR3 protein: CASSFSKNTEAFF; CDR3 DNA: TGTGCCAGCAGCTTTTCAAAGAACACTGAAGCTTTCTTT
clone size: NA; J gene: TRBJ2-7; V gene: TRBV30; D gene: NA; CDR3 protein: CAWSDPPLRSSYEQYF; CDR3 DNA: TGTGCCTGGAGTGACCCCCCTCTGCGGAGCTCCTACGAGCAGTACTTC
clone size: NA; J gene: TRBJ1-2; V gene: TRBV29-1; D gene: TRBD1; CDR3 protein: CSVRQGDYGYTF; CDR3 DNA: TGCAGCGTAAGACAGGGGGACTATGGCTACACCTTC
clone size: NA; J gene: TRBJ2-5; V gene: TRBV6-5; D gene: NA; CDR3 protein: CASSFSGTGGITQYF; CDR3 DNA: TGTGCCAGCAGTTTCTCCGGGACGGGGGGCATAACCCAGTACTTC
clone size: NA; J gene: TRBJ1-5; V gene: TRBV6-1; D gene: NA; CDR3 protein: CASSEWAVYSNQPQHF; CDR3 DNA: TGTGCCAGCAGTGAATGGGCAGTCTATAGCAATCAGCCCCAGCATTTT
clone size: few; J gene: TRBJ2-5; V gene: TRBV9; D gene: TRBD2; CDR3 protein: CASSVDPTSGRAAQYF; CDR3 DNA: TGTGCCAGCAGCGTAGACCCGACTAGCGGCCGGGCGGCCCAGTACTTC
clone size: NA; J gene: TRBJ1-1; V gene: TRBV6-1; D gene: NA; CDR3 protein: CASSGGRTEAFF; CDR3 DNA: TGTGCCAGCAGTGGGGGGAGGACTGAAGCTTTCTTT
clone size: NA; J gene: TRBJ1-4; V gene: TRBV5-1; D gene: TRBD1; CDR3 protein: CASSLGQGVEKLFF; CDR3 DNA: TGCGCCAGCAGCTTGGGACAGGGGGTGGAAAAACTGTTTTTT
clone size: NA; J gene: TRBJ2-6; V gene: TRBV19; D gene: NA; CDR3 protein: CASSIRTRSSGANVLTF; CDR3 DNA: TGTGCCAGTAGTATTAGGACACGCAGCTCTGGGGCCAACGTCCTGACTTTC
clone size: few; J gene: TRBJ1-4; V gene: TRBV7-9; D gene: NA; CDR3 protein: CASSLSEREKLFF; CDR3 DNA: TGTGCCAGCAGCTTGTCCGAGAGGGAAAAACTGTTTTTT
clone size: NA; J gene: TRBJ2-1; V gene: TRBV7-9; D gene: TRBD2; CDR3 protein: CASSWTSGRLSEQFF; CDR3 DNA: TGTGCCAGCAGCTGGACTAGCGGGAGATTAAGTGAGCAGTTCTTC
clone size: few; J gene: TRBJ1-5; V gene: TRBV7-2; D gene: NA; CDR3 protein: CASSLEGRINQPQHF; CDR3 DNA: TGTGCCAGCAGCTTAGAAGGGAGGATAAATCAGCCCCAGCATTTT
clone size: few; J gene: TRBJ2-7; V gene: TRBV25-1; D gene: NA; CDR3 protein: CASSEYGNEQYF; CDR3 DNA: TGTGCCAGCAGTGAATATGGCAACGAGCAGTACTTC
clone size: NA; J gene: TRBJ2-1; V gene: TRBV30; D gene: NA; CDR3 protein: CAWSDPGLPYSEQFF; CDR3 DNA: TGTGCCTGGAGCGATCCGGGACTCCCTTATTCCGAGCAGTTCTTC
clone size: few; J gene: TRBJ2-7; V gene: TRBV5-1; D gene: TRBD2; CDR3 protein: CASSLATSGRSYEQYF; CDR3 DNA: TGCGCCAGCAGCTTGGCCACTAGCGGCCGCTCCTACGAGCAGTACTTC
clone size: few; J gene: TRBJ2-1; V gene: TRBV18; D gene: NA; CDR3 protein: CASSPTGYSYNEQFF; CDR3 DNA: TGTGCCAGCTCACCGACAGGCTATTCCTACAATGAGCAGTTCTTC
clone size: few; J gene: TRBJ2-3; V gene: TRBV11-3; D gene: TRBD2; CDR3 protein: CASSLGTSGGSDTQYF; CDR3 DNA: TGTGCCAGCAGCCTGGGGACTAGCGGGGGGTCAGATACGCAGTATTTT
clone size: few; J gene: TRBJ2-7; V gene: TRBV5-1; D gene: TRBD2; CDR3 protein: CASSLGALAGEGEQYF; CDR3 DNA: TGCGCCAGCAGCTTGGGGGCACTAGCGGGAGAAGGTGAGCAGTACTTC
clone size: few; J gene: TRBJ2-5; V gene: TRBV14; D gene: NA; CDR3 protein: CASSLSTAPWTQYF; CDR3 DNA: TGTGCCAGCAGCTTATCGACAGCCCCGTGGACCCAGTACTTC
clone size: NA; J gene: TRBJ2-3; V gene: TRBV30; D gene: NA; CDR3 protein: CAWTSTDTQYF; CDR3 DNA: TGTGCCTGGACTAGCACAGATACGCAGTATTTT
clone size: few; J gene: TRBJ1-1; V gene: TRBV6-5; D gene: TRBD1; CDR3 protein: CASSYRTGTGAFF; CDR3 DNA: TGTGCCAGCAGTTATCGGACAGGGACGGGAGCTTTCTTT
clone size: NA; J gene: TRBJ2-7; V gene: TRBV5-1; D gene: NA; CDR3 protein: CASSWDRGSYEQYF; CDR3 DNA: TGCGCCAGCAGCTGGGACCGGGGGAGCTACGAGCAGTACTTC
clone size: NA; J gene: TRBJ1-4; V gene: TRBV5-6; D gene: NA; CDR3 protein: CASSPNPQGIDEKLFF; CDR3 DNA: TGTGCCAGCAGCCCGAACCCGCAGGGAATAGATGAAAAACTGTTTTTT
clone size: few; J gene: TRBJ2-2; V gene: TRBV2; D gene: TRBD1; CDR3 protein: CASSRQGNTGELFF; CDR3 DNA: TGTGCCAGCAGCAGACAGGGGAACACCGGGGAGCTGTTTTTT
clone size: few; J gene: TRBJ2-3; V gene: TRBV9; D gene: TRBD2; CDR3 protein: CASSGPGGGGAWDTQYF; CDR3 DNA: TGTGCCAGCAGCGGCCCCGGGGGCGGGGGGGCCTGGGATACGCAGTATTTT
clone size: few; J gene: TRBJ1-1; V gene: TRBV6-5; D gene: NA; CDR3 protein: CASSYNREAFF; CDR3 DNA: TGTGCCAGCAGTTACAACAGGGAAGCTTTCTTT
clone size: NA; J gene: TRBJ2-3; V gene: TRBV5-6; D gene: NA; CDR3 protein: CASSAGTDTQYF; CDR3 DNA: TGTGCCAGCAGCGCAGGCACAGATACGCAGTATTTT
clone size: few; J gene: TRBJ2-5; V gene: TRBV18; D gene: NA; CDR3 protein: CASSPDRLGETQYF; CDR3 DNA: TGTGCCAGCTCACCCGACAGATTGGGAGAGACCCAGTACTTC
clone size: NA; J gene: TRBJ2-3; V gene: TRBV9; D gene: NA; CDR3 protein: CASSPSGLLTDTQYF; CDR3 DNA: TGTGCCAGCAGCCCTAGTGGTCTTTTGACAGATACGCAGTATTTT
clone size: NA; J gene: TRBJ2-3; V gene: TRBV6-5; D gene: NA; CDR3 protein: CASSYSLATSTDTQYF; CDR3 DNA: TGTGCCAGCAGTTACTCCTTAGCGACTAGCACAGATACGCAGTATTTT